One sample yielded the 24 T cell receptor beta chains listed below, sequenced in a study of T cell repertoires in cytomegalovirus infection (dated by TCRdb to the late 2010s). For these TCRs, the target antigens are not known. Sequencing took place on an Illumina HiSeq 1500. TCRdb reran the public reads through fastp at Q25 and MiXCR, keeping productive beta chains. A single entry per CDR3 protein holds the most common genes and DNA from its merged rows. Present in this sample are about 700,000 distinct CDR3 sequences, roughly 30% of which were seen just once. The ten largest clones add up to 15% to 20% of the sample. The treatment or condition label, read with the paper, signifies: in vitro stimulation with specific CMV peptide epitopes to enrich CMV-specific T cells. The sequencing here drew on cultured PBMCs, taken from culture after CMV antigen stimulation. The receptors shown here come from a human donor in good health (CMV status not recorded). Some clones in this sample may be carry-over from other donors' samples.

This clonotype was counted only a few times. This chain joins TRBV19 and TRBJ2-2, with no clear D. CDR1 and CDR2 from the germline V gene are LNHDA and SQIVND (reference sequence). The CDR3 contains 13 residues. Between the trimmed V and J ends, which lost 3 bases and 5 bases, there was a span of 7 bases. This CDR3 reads CASSMLGTGELFF. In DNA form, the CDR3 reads TGTGCCAGTAGTATGTTGGGGACCGGGGAGCTGTTTTTT.

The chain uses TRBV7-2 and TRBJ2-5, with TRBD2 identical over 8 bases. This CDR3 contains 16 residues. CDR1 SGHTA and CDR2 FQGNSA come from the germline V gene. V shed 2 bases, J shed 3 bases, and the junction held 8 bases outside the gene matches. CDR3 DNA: TGTGCCAGCAGCTTATGGGGCGGGGGGACGAAAGAGACCCAGTACTTC. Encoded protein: CASSLWGGGTKETQYF. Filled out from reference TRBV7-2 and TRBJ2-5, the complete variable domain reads GAGVSQSPSNKVTEKGKDVELRCDPISGHTALYWYRQSLGQGLEFLIYFQGNSAPDKSGLPSDRFSAERTGGSVSTLTIQRTQQEDSAVYLCASSLWGGGTKETQYFGPGTRLLVL.

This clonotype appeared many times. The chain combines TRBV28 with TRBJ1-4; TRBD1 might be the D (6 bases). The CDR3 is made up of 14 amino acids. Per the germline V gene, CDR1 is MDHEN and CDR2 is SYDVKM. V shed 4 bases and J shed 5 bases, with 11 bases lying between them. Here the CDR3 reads CASSSTGGNEKLFF. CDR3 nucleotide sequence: TGTGCCAGCAGTTCGACAGGCGGAAATGAAAAACTGTTTTTT.

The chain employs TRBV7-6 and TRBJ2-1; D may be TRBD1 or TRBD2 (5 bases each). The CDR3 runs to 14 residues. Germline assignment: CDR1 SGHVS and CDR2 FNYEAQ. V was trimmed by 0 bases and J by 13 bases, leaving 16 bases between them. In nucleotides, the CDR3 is TGTGCCAGCAGCTTAGCGCCGGGATACCAGGGCCAGTTCTTC. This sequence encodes CASSLAPGYQGQFF.

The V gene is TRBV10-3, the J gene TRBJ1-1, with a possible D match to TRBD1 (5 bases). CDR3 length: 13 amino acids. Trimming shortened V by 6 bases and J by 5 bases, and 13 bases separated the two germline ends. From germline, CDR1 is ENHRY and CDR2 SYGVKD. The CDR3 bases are TGTGCCATCAGGGGGACTGAGGGGACTGAAGCTTTCTTT. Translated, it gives CAIRGTEGTEAFF.

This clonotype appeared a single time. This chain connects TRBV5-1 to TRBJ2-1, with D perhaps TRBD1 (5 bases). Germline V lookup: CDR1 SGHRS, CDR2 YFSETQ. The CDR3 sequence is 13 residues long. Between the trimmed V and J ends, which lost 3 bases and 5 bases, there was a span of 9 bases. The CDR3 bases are TGCGCCAGCAGCTGGCAGACAGACAATGAGCAGTTCTTC. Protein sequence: CASSWQTDNEQFF.

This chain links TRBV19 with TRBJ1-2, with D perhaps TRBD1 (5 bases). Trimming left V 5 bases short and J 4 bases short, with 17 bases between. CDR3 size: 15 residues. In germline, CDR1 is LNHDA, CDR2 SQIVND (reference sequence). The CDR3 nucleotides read TGTGCCAGTAGTTCGGGGTACAGGAAGGTCTATGGCTACACCTTC. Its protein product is CASSSGYRKVYGYTF.

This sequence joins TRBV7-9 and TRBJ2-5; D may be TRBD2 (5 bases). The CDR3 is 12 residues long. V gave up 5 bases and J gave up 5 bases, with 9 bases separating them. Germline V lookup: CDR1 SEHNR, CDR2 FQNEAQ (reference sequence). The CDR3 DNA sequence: TGTGCCAGCAGCCATGAGGGCGAGACCCAGTACTTC. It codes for CASSHEGETQYF.

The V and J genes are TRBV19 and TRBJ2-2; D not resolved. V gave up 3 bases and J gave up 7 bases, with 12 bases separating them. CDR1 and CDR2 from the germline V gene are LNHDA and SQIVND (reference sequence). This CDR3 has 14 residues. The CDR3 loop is CASSIVRTNGELFF. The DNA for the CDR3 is TGTGCCAGTAGTATCGTTAGGACGAACGGGGAGCTGTTTTTT.

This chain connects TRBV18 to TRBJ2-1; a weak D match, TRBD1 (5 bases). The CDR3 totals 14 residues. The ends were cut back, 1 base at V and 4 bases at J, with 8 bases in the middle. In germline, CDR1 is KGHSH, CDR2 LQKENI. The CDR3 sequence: CASSPLKGYNEQFF. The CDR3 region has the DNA TGTGCCAGCTCACCACTGAAGGGGTACAATGAGCAGTTCTTC.

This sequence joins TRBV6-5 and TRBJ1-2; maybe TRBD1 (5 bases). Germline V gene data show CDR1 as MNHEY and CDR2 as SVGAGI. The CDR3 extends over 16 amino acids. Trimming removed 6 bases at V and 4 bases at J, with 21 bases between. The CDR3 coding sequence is TGTGCCAGCAGCAGACCGGGGCGAGGTATCTCCTATGGCTACACCTTC. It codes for CASSRPGRGISYGYTF.

DNA of the CDR3: TGTGCCAGCAGCTTAAGTCTCCCGGGGGCCGGCACAGATACGCAGTATTTT. Translating it yields CASSLSLPGAGTDTQYF. V is TRBV7-2 and J is TRBJ2-3; D could derive from TRBD1 or TRBD2 (6 bases each). Trimming took off 2 bases at V and 1 base at J, with 16 bases between the two ends. The germline V gene has CDR1 SGHTA and CDR2 FQGNSA. The CDR3 consists of 17 residues.

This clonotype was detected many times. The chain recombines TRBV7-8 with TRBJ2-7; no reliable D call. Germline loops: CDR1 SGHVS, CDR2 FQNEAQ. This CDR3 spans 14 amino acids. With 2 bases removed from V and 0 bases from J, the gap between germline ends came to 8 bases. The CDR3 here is CASSLRELSYEQYF. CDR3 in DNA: TGTGCCAGCAGCTTAAGAGAGCTCTCCTACGAGCAGTACTTC.

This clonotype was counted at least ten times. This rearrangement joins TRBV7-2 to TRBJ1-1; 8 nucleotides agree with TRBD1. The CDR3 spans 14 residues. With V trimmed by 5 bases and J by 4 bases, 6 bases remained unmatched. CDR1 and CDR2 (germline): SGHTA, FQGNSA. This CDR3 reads CASSQDRGFTEAFF. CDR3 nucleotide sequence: TGTGCCAGCAGCCAAGACAGGGGCTTCACTGAAGCTTTCTTT.

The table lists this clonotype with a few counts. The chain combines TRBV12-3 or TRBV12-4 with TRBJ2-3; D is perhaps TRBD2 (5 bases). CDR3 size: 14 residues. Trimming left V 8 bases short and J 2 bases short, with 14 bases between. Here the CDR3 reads CASRGLSLTDTQYF. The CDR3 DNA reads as TGTGCCAGCCGTGGACTTTCCCTCACAGATACGCAGTATTTT.

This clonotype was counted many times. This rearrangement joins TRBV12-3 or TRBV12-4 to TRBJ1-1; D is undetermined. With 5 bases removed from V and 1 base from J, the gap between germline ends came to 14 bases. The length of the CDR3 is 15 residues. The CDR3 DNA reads TGTGCCAGCAGTCTCCTGCTTGGGCAGAACACTGAAGCTTTCTTT. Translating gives CASSLLLGQNTEAFF.

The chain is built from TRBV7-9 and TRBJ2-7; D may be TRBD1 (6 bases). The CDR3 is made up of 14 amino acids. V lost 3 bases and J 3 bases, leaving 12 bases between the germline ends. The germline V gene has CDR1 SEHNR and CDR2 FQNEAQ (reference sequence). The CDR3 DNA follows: TGTGCCAGCAGCTTCCGGGACAATTTCTACGAGCAGTACTTC. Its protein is CASSFRDNFYEQYF.

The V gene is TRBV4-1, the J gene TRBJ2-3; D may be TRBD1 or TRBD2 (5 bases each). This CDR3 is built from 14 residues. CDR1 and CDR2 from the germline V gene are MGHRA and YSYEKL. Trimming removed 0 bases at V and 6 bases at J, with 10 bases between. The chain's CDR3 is CASSQDGDLDTQYF. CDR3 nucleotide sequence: TGCGCCAGCAGCCAAGATGGGGACCTGGATACGCAGTATTTT.

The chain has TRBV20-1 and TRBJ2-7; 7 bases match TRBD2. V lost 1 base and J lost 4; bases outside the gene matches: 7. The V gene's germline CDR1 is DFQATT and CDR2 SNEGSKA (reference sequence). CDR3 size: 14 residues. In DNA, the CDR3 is TGCAGTGCTAGAGGGGTGGGAGCGGGGTACGAGCAGTACTTC. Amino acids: CSARGVGAGYEQYF.

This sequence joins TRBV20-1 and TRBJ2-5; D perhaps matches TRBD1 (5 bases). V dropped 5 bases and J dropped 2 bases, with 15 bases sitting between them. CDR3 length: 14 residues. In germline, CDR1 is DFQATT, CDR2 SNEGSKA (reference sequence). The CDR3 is CSAYQGRGQETQYF. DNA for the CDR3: TGCAGTGCTTACCAGGGAAGAGGTCAAGAGACCCAGTACTTC.

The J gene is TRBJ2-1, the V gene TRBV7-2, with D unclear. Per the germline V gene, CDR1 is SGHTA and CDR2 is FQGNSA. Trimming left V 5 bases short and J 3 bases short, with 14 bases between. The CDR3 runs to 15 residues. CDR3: CASSRRLPVYNEQFF. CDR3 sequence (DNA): TGTGCCAGCAGCCGCCGCCTTCCAGTCTACAATGAGCAGTTCTTC.

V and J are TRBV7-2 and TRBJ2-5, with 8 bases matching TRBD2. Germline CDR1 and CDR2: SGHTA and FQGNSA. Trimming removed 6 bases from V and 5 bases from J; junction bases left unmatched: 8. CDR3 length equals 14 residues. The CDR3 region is CASRPSRLAETQYF. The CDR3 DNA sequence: TGTGCCAGCAGACCAAGTCGACTAGCGGAGACCCAGTACTTC.

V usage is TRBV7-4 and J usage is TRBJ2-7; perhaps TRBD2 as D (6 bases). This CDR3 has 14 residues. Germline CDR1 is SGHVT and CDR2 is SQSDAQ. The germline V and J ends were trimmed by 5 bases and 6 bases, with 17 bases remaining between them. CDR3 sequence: CASSPMGGLSEQYF. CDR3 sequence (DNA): TGTGCCAGCAGCCCGATGGGGGGACTTAGCGAGCAGTACTTC.

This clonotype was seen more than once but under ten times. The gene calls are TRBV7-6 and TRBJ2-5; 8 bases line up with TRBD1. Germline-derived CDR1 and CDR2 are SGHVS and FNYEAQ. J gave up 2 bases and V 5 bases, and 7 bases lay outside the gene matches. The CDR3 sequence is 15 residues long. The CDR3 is CASSLLGTGQETQYF. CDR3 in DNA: TGTGCCAGCAGCCTATTAGGGACAGGTCAAGAGACCCAGTACTTC.